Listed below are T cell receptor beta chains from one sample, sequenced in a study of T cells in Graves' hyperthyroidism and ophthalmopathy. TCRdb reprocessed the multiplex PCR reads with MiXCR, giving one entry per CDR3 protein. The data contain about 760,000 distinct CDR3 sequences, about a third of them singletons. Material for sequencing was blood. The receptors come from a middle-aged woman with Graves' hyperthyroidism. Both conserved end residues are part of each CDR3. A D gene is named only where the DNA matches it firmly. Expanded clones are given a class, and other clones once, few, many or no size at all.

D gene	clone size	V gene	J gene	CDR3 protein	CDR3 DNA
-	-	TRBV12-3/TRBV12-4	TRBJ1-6	CASNGGRSRPLHF	TGTGCCAGCAATGGGGGCAGGAGTCGGCCCCTCCACTTT
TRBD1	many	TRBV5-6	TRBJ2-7	CASSWGLTGYEQYF	TGTGCCAGCAGCTGGGGATTGACAGGGTACGAGCAGTACTTC
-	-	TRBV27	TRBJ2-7	CASRVSVSSYEQYF	TGTGCCAGCAGGGTCAGTGTCAGCTCCTACGAGCAGTACTTC
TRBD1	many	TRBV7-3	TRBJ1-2	CASSSRQGQRLTF	TGTGCCAGCAGCTCAAGACAGGGTCAACGTCTCACCTTC
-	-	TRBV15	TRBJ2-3	CATNEWARRADTQYF	TGTGCCACCAACGAATGGGCTAGGCGGGCAGATACGCAGTATTTT
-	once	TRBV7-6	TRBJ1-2	CASSLGSGMDGYTF	TGTGCCAGCAGCTTAGGCTCAGGGATGGATGGCTACACCTTC
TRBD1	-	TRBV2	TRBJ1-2	CASSGQGESCCTF	TGTGCCAGCAGTGGACAGGGGGAATCCTGCTGCACCTTC
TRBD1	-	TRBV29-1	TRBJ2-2	CSVDRGGTGELFF	TGCAGCGTAGACAGGGGTGGAACCGGGGAGCTGTTTTTT
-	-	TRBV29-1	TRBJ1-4	CGAKTGGPFNEKLFF	TGCGGCGCCAAAACGGGGGGACCCTTTAATGAAAAACTGTTTTTT
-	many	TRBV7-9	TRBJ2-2	CAIRGAGELFF	TGTGCCATCCGGGGCGCCGGGGAGCTGTTTTTT
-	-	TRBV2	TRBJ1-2	CASREAQGSYGYTF	TGTGCCAGCAGGGAAGCCCAGGGCTCGTATGGCTACACCTTC
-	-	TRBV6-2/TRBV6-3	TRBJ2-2	CASREAGQNTGELFF	TGTGCCAGCAGAGAAGCCGGACAGAACACCGGGGAGCTGTTTTTT
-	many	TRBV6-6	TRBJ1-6	CASSSPAIRNSPLHF	TGTGCCAGCAGTTCCCCCGCGATTAGGAATTCACCCCTCCACTTT
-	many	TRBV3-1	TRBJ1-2	CASSQVSVGYTF	TGTGCCAGCAGCCAAGTATCCGTGGGCTACACCTTC
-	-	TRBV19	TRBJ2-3	CASSITWDTQYF	TGTGCCAGTAGTATAACTTGGGATACGCAGTATTTT
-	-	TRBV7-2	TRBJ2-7	CASSPDQGGTYEQYF	TGTGCCAGCAGCCCTGACCAGGGGGGGACCTACGAGCAGTACTTC
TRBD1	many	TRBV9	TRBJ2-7	CASSLQGVPYEQYF	TGTGCCAGCAGCCTACAGGGGGTTCCCTACGAGCAGTACTTC
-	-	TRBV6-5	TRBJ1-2	CASIRSNLNYGYTF	TGTGCCAGCATTCGGAGTAATCTAAACTATGGCTACACCTTC
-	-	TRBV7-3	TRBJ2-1	CASSLTDSDLNEQFF	TGTGCCAGCAGCTTAACCGACAGTGATTTGAATGAGCAGTTCTTC
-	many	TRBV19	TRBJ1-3	CASSLPTGPTGNTIYF	TGTGCCAGTAGTTTACCGACAGGTCCCACTGGAAACACCATATATTTT
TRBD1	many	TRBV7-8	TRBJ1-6	CASSSRGDRGNSPLHF	TGTGCCAGCAGCTCCCGGGGGGACAGGGGTAATTCACCCCTCCACTTT
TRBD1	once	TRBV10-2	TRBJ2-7	CASSYSSWDSTSYEQYF	TGTGCCAGCAGTTACTCGAGTTGGGACAGCACTTCCTACGAGCAGTACTTC
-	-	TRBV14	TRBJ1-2	CASGQDADSVGYGYTF	TGTGCCAGCGGCCAAGATGCGGACAGTGTAGGCTATGGCTACACCTTC
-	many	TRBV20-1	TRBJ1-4	CSASNPGTLQKLFF	TGCAGTGCTAGCAACCCTGGGACATTGCAAAAACTGTTTTTT
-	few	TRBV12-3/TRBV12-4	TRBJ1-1	CASRLGEGTEAFF	TGTGCCAGCCGTCTGGGGGAAGGCACTGAAGCTTTCTTT
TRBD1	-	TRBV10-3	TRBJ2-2	CASGPGQHRTGELFF	TGTGCCAGCGGCCCGGGACAGCACCGCACCGGGGAGCTGTTTTTT
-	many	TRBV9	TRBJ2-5	CASSSRLGETQYF	TGTGCCAGCAGCTCCCGGTTGGGTGAGACCCAGTACTTC
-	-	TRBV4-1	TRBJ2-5	CASSQDLGPDETQYF	TGCGCCAGCAGCCAAGATCTGGGGCCAGACGAGACCCAGTACTTC
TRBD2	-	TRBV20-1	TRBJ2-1	CSGGTSGREQFF	TGCAGCGGAGGGACTAGCGGCCGTGAACAGTTCTTC
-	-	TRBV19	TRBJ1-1	CASSILGNFNTEAFF	TGTGCCAGTAGTATTTTGGGGAACTTTAACACTGAAGCTTTCTTT
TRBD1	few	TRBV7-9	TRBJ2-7	CASRGGQASSYEQYF	TGTGCCAGCAGAGGGGGACAGGCTTCCTCCTACGAGCAGTACTTC
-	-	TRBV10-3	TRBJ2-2	CAISESSQGPTGELFF	TGTGCCATCAGTGAGTCGAGTCAGGGGCCCACCGGGGAGCTGTTTTTT
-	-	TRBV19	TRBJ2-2	CASSRAGAPNTGELFF	TGTGCCAGTAGCCGGGCAGGGGCGCCGAACACCGGGGAGCTGTTTTTT
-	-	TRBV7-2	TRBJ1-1	CASSLKRDTEALF	TGTGCCAGCAGCTTAAAACGGGACACTGAAGCTCTCTTT
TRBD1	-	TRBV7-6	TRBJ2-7	CASSSKRGQGASEQYF	TGTGCCAGCAGCTCTAAACGAGGACAGGGGGCGAGTGAGCAGTACTTC
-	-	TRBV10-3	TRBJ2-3	CAISESKTGSTDTQYF	TGTGCCATCAGTGAGTCGAAAACAGGAAGCACAGATACGCAGTATTTT
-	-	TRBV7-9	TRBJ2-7	CASSQGDRTYEQYF	TGTGCCAGCAGTCAAGGGGACCGAACCTACGAGCAGTACTTC
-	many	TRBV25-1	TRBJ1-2	CASRPGRGYGYTF	TGTGCCAGCAGACCAGGAAGGGGGTATGGCTACACCTTC
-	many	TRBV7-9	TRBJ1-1	CASSLTGGGQTEAFF	TGTGCCAGCAGCTTAACCGGAGGGGGTCAGACTGAAGCTTTCTTT
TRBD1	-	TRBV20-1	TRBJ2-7	CSASPRTGMYEQYF	TGCAGTGCTAGTCCACGGACAGGGATGTACGAGCAGTACTTC
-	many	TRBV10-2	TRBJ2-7	CASSFGGLDYEQYF	TGCGCCAGCAGTTTTGGGGGGCTCGACTACGAGCAGTACTTC
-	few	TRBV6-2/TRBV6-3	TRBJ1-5	CASSTLESYRASNQPQHF	TGTGCCAGCAGTACATTAGAATCTTACAGGGCTAGCAATCAGCCCCAGCATTTT
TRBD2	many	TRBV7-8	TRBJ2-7	CASSTSGADYEQYF	TGTGCCAGCAGCACCAGCGGGGCTGACTACGAGCAGTACTTC
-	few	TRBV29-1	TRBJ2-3	CSVGDRTDTQYF	TGCAGCGTTGGAGACAGGACAGATACGCAGTATTTT
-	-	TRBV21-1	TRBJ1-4	CASSRVLRWPTNEKLFF	TGTGCCAGCAGCAGGGTTCTTCGCTGGCCAACTAATGAAAAACTGTTTTTT
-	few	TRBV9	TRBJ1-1	CASSVAGGPTEAFF	TGTGCCAGCAGCGTAGCAGGAGGTCCCACTGAAGCTTTCTTT
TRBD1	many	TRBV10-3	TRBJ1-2	CAISEEQGADGYTF	TGTGCCATCAGTGAGGAACAGGGGGCAGACGGCTACACCTTC
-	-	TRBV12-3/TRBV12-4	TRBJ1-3	CASSFKQGAGNTIYF	TGTGCCAGCAGTTTTAAACAGGGTGCTGGAAACACCATATATTTT
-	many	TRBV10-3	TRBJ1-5	CAISDIGGSNQPQHF	TGTGCCATCAGTGATATAGGGGGAAGCAATCAGCCCCAGCATTTT
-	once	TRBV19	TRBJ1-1	CASSTGYNTEAFF	TGTGCCAGTAGTACAGGGTATAACACTGAAGCTTTCTTT
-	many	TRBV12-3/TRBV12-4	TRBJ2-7	CASSPSRQGHEQYF	TGTGCCAGCAGTCCCTCCCGCCAGGGCCACGAGCAGTACTTC
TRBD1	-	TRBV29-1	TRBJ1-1	CSVEGGQGGTEAFF	TGCAGCGTGGAGGGCGGACAGGGCGGAACTGAAGCTTTCTTT
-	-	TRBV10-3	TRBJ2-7	CAISESGRDGFDEQYF	TGTGCCATCAGTGAGTCAGGCCGGGACGGATTCGACGAGCAGTACTTC
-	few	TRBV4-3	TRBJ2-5	CASSSLRVYQETQYF	TGCGCCAGCAGTTCTCTCAGGGTTTACCAAGAGACCCAGTACTTC
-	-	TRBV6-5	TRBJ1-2	CASSYSMSQANYGYTF	TGTGCCAGCAGTTACTCGATGAGCCAAGCTAACTATGGCTACACCTTC
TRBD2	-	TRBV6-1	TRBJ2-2	CASRKLAGGLAGELFF	TGTGCCAGCAGGAAACTAGCGGGAGGTCTGGCCGGGGAGCTGTTTTTT
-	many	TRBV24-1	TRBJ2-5	CATSDPLETQYF	TGTGCCACCAGTGATCCACTCGAGACCCAGTACTTC